This TCR beta chain was sequenced for a study of shared clonotypes between healthy human individuals. Background on the study: The study used three CD4 naive, three CD4 memory, two CD8 naive and one CD8 memory plate per donor.

Concerning this clone itself: Its target is unknown.

Repertoires were generated with immunoSEQ multiplex PCR, while TCRdb's copy carries only in-frame clones and drops some. This sample has 2,100,000 or so clones, with 90% to 96% found just once. The study enrolled healthy HIV-negative adults without recent acute infections or vaccinations as donors. Study conclusions and caveats: Memory subsets generally showed smaller estimated richness than naive subsets did.

Germline V lookup: CDR1 MGHRA, CDR2 YSYEKL. The CDR3 spans 14 residues. V gave up 1 base and J gave up 4 bases, with 9 bases separating them. The sequence was obtained from a young man in good health. The sample comprised naive CD4+ T cells sorted from blood. Subset of the sample: CD45RA+ positively selected. V and J are TRBV4-1 and TRBJ2-3; D gene uncertain. The CDR3: CASSQVVGPDTQYF. CDR3 DNA sequence: TGCGCCAGCAGCCAAGTTGTAGGGCCAGATACGCAGTATTTT.